This T cell receptor beta chain was obtained from a study of CD8 T cells in Susac syndrome. About the research overall: Patients with Susac syndrome were therapy-naive, on corticosteroids, or on intravenous immunoglobulin alone at blood draw.

Sequencing of TCR beta was undertaken in CD8+ and CD4+ T cells derived from blood. V lost 7 bases and J lost 5; bases outside the gene matches: 8. The germline V gene has CDR1 MNHEY and CDR2 SVGEGT. The CDR3 totals 13 residues. It was with random hexamers that about 0.45 to 1 ug RNA was reverse transcribed. Each CDR3 protein is one row after TCRdb ran MiXCR on the immunoSEQ multiplex PCR reads. The repertoire consists of fewer than 200,000 distinct CDR3 sequences, with roughly 92% occurring once and the leading ten covering 0.12%. This clonotype was sampled from a human donor with Susac syndrome. The J gene is TRBJ2-7, the V gene TRBV6-2 or TRBV6-3; 7 nucleotides line up with TRBD1. The sequencing sample was made of CD4+ T cells from PBMCs. CDR3 amino acids: CASTRDSLNEQYF. The CDR3 nucleotides are TGTGCCAGCACTCGGGACAGCCTTAACGAGCAGTACTTC.